The rows below give T cell receptor beta chains drawn from one sample of a study of CD8 T cells in Susac syndrome. MiXCR was run by TCRdb on the immunoSEQ multiplex PCR reads, yielding one entry per CDR3 protein. The sample shows some 120,000 distinct CDR3 sequences, about 94% of them seen only once. The sequencing input was CD4+ T cells from PBMCs. The source is a human donor in good health. Each CDR3 is given with its conserved first and last residue. Fields, in order: D gene, V gene, J gene, clone size, CDR3 protein, CDR3 DNA. D genes are given only for firm matches. For some rows the clone size is stated as once, few or many, or as a class when expanded; others skip it.

D gene: .
V gene: TRBV27
J gene: TRBJ2-3
clone size: .
CDR3 protein: CASSGGAGRFLTDTQYF
CDR3 DNA: TGTGCCAGCAGTGGGGGTGCGGGGCGCTTCTTAACAGATACGCAGTATTTT

D gene: .
V gene: TRBV2
J gene: TRBJ2-1
clone size: .
CDR3 protein: CASSDPLYNEQFF
CDR3 DNA: TGTGCCAGCAGTGATCCCCTTTACAATGAGCAGTTCTTC

D gene: .
V gene: TRBV7-2
J gene: TRBJ2-5
clone size: .
CDR3 protein: CASSRGTVQETQYF
CDR3 DNA: TGTGCCAGCAGCCGCGGGACAGTTCAGGAGACCCAGTACTTC

D gene: .
V gene: TRBV6-5
J gene: TRBJ2-5
clone size: .
CDR3 protein: CASSSPGREGTQYF
CDR3 DNA: TGTGCCAGCAGTTCCCCAGGGCGCGAAGGGACCCAGTACTTC

D gene: TRBD1
V gene: TRBV19
J gene: TRBJ1-3
clone size: .
CDR3 protein: CASSIQGDGNTIYF
CDR3 DNA: TGTGCCAGTAGTATCCAGGGGGACGGAAACACCATATATTTT

D gene: .
V gene: TRBV15
J gene: TRBJ2-5
clone size: .
CDR3 protein: CATSRLTISGNRETQYF
CDR3 DNA: TGTGCCACCAGCAGACTCACAATTTCGGGGAATAGAGAGACCCAGTACTTC

D gene: .
V gene: TRBV5-1
J gene: TRBJ2-7
clone size: .
CDR3 protein: CASSYTGTDTYEQYF
CDR3 DNA: TGCGCCAGCAGCTACACCGGGACGGATACCTACGAGCAGTACTTC

D gene: .
V gene: TRBV19
J gene: TRBJ1-6
clone size: once
CDR3 protein: CASSSTEGGVLDNSPLHF
CDR3 DNA: TGTGCCAGTAGTTCCACCGAGGGAGGGGTTCTTGATAATTCACCCCTCCACTTT

D gene: TRBD1
V gene: TRBV20-1
J gene: TRBJ2-1
clone size: .
CDR3 protein: CSAPGQGAEQFF
CDR3 DNA: TGCAGTGCCCCGGGACAGGGAGCGGAGCAGTTCTTC

D gene: .
V gene: TRBV9
J gene: TRBJ2-1
clone size: .
CDR3 protein: CASSVASGRSYNEQFF
CDR3 DNA: TGTGCCAGCAGCGTAGCGAGCGGACGCTCCTACAATGAGCAGTTCTTC

D gene: TRBD2
V gene: TRBV19
J gene: TRBJ2-1
clone size: once
CDR3 protein: CASSIAGGSNEQFF
CDR3 DNA: TGTGCCAGTAGTATAGCCGGGGGGTCCAATGAGCAGTTCTTC

D gene: TRBD2
V gene: TRBV5-4
J gene: TRBJ2-3
clone size: .
CDR3 protein: CATGAAERGLTDTQYF
CDR3 DNA: TGTGCTACGGGGGCGGCGGAGCGGGGGCTCACAGATACGCAGTATTTT

D gene: .
V gene: TRBV6-2/TRBV6-3
J gene: TRBJ2-4
clone size: .
CDR3 protein: CASESPYQNIQYF
CDR3 DNA: TGTGCCAGCGAGTCGCCTTACCAAAACATTCAGTACTTC

D gene: .
V gene: TRBV10-2
J gene: TRBJ2-7
clone size: .
CDR3 protein: CASRDTRDQTYEQYF
CDR3 DNA: TGCGCCAGCAGAGATACCCGGGACCAAACCTACGAGCAGTACTTC

D gene: TRBD2
V gene: TRBV20-1
J gene: TRBJ2-7
clone size: .
CDR3 protein: CSASGGAGSEQYF
CDR3 DNA: TGCAGTGCTAGCGGGGGGGCAGGGAGCGAGCAGTACTTC

D gene: .
V gene: TRBV12-5
J gene: TRBJ1-2
clone size: .
CDR3 protein: CASGLGYGYTF
CDR3 DNA: TGTGCTAGTGGTTTGGGGTATGGCTACACCTTC

D gene: .
V gene: TRBV6-6
J gene: TRBJ1-5
clone size: .
CDR3 protein: CASSPTQGVQPQHF
CDR3 DNA: TGTGCCAGCAGCCCGACGCAGGGTGTACAGCCCCAGCATTTT

D gene: .
V gene: TRBV11-2
J gene: TRBJ1-2
clone size: once
CDR3 protein: CASRIDSGDYGYTF
CDR3 DNA: TGTGCCAGCAGGATTGACAGTGGTGACTATGGCTACACCTTC

D gene: .
V gene: TRBV4-1
J gene: TRBJ2-1
clone size: .
CDR3 protein: CASSQDSDAREQFF
CDR3 DNA: TGCGCCAGCAGCCAAGATTCAGATGCGAGGGAGCAGTTCTTC

D gene: .
V gene: TRBV5-4
J gene: TRBJ2-7
clone size: .
CDR3 protein: CASSFPARENEQYF
CDR3 DNA: TGTGCCAGCAGCTTCCCGGCGCGAGAGAACGAGCAGTACTTC

D gene: .
V gene: TRBV12-3/TRBV12-4
J gene: TRBJ2-2
clone size: .
CDR3 protein: CASRRVPGAGELFF
CDR3 DNA: TGTGCCAGCCGTCGGGTCCCCGGCGCCGGGGAGCTGTTTTTT

D gene: .
V gene: TRBV5-1
J gene: TRBJ1-4
clone size: .
CDR3 protein: CASSLRTANEKLFF
CDR3 DNA: TGCGCCAGCAGCTTGAGAACGGCTAATGAAAAACTGTTTTTT

D gene: TRBD2
V gene: TRBV4-3
J gene: TRBJ2-7
clone size: few
CDR3 protein: CASSQGPSGRYEQYF
CDR3 DNA: TGCGCCAGCAGCCAAGGACCTAGCGGGAGGTACGAGCAGTACTTC

D gene: .
V gene: TRBV20-1
J gene: TRBJ1-5
clone size: .
CDR3 protein: CSASKGVGQPQHF
CDR3 DNA: TGCAGTGCTAGTAAGGGGGTAGGTCAGCCCCAGCATTTT

D gene: .
V gene: TRBV15
J gene: TRBJ1-1
clone size: .
CDR3 protein: CATSRDPTEAFF
CDR3 DNA: TGTGCCACCAGCAGAGATCCGACTGAAGCTTTCTTT

D gene: .
V gene: TRBV5-1
J gene: TRBJ2-5
clone size: .
CDR3 protein: CASSLGLPETQYF
CDR3 DNA: TGCGCCAGCAGCTTGGGACTGCCAGAGACCCAGTACTTC

D gene: .
V gene: TRBV3-1
J gene: TRBJ2-3
clone size: .
CDR3 protein: CASSQVYTQYF
CDR3 DNA: TGTGCCAGCAGCCAAGTTTATACGCAGTATTTT

D gene: .
V gene: TRBV7-2
J gene: TRBJ1-4
clone size: .
CDR3 protein: CASSSLIPNEKLFF
CDR3 DNA: TGTGCCAGCAGCTCCCTAATCCCTAATGAAAAACTGTTTTTT

D gene: TRBD2
V gene: TRBV7-7
J gene: TRBJ2-1
clone size: .
CDR3 protein: CASSLTSGSGYEQFF
CDR3 DNA: TGTGCCAGCAGTCTGACTAGCGGGAGTGGCTATGAGCAGTTCTTC

D gene: .
V gene: TRBV29-1
J gene: TRBJ2-1
clone size: .
CDR3 protein: CSGVYNEQFF
CDR3 DNA: TGCAGCGGGGTATACAATGAGCAGTTCTTC

D gene: .
V gene: TRBV12-3/TRBV12-4
J gene: TRBJ1-1
clone size: .
CDR3 protein: CASSFSGLIEAFF
CDR3 DNA: TGTGCCAGCAGTTTTAGTGGTCTTATTGAAGCTTTCTTT

D gene: .
V gene: TRBV5-1
J gene: TRBJ2-7
clone size: .
CDR3 protein: CASSEEGPYEQYF
CDR3 DNA: TGCGCCAGCAGTGAAGAAGGGCCCTACGAGCAGTACTTC

D gene: .
V gene: TRBV7-6
J gene: TRBJ2-1
clone size: .
CDR3 protein: CASSLGGRTRYNEQFF
CDR3 DNA: TGTGCCAGCAGCTTAGGGGGTAGGACCCGGTACAATGAGCAGTTCTTC

D gene: .
V gene: TRBV5-1
J gene: TRBJ1-1
clone size: .
CDR3 protein: CASSFRRDRMNTEAFF
CDR3 DNA: TGCGCCAGCAGCTTCCGGAGAGACAGAATGAACACTGAAGCTTTCTTT

D gene: .
V gene: TRBV2
J gene: TRBJ2-7
clone size: .
CDR3 protein: CASRRGPSYEQYF
CDR3 DNA: TGTGCCAGCAGAAGAGGGCCATCCTACGAGCAGTACTTC

D gene: .
V gene: TRBV20-1
J gene: TRBJ1-1
clone size: .
CDR3 protein: CSARRQNTEAFF
CDR3 DNA: TGCAGTGCTCGACGTCAAAACACTGAAGCTTTCTTT

D gene: TRBD1
V gene: TRBV3-1
J gene: TRBJ1-1
clone size: .
CDR3 protein: CASSQGGGMNTEAFF
CDR3 DNA: TGTGCCAGCAGCCAAGGAGGGGGCATGAACACTGAAGCTTTCTTT

D gene: TRBD2
V gene: TRBV3-1
J gene: TRBJ2-5
clone size: .
CDR3 protein: CASSQVGGRAPETQYF
CDR3 DNA: TGTGCCAGCAGCCAAGTGGGCGGGAGGGCCCCGGAGACCCAGTACTTC

D gene: .
V gene: TRBV10-3
J gene: TRBJ1-2
clone size: .
CDR3 protein: CAIVSPGVNYGYTF
CDR3 DNA: TGTGCCATCGTTTCACCAGGGGTTAACTATGGCTACACCTTC

D gene: .
V gene: TRBV20-1
J gene: TRBJ1-1
clone size: .
CDR3 protein: CSARDPSAFATEAFF
CDR3 DNA: TGCAGTGCTAGAGATCCGTCCGCGTTTGCCACTGAAGCTTTCTTT

D gene: TRBD2
V gene: TRBV30
J gene: TRBJ2-1
clone size: .
CDR3 protein: CASVSGSINEQFF
CDR3 DNA: TGTGCCTCCGTAAGCGGGAGTATTAATGAGCAGTTCTTC

D gene: .
V gene: TRBV2
J gene: TRBJ2-2
clone size: .
CDR3 protein: CASSEASVNTGELFF
CDR3 DNA: TGTGCCAGCAGTGAAGCTAGCGTGAACACCGGGGAGCTGTTTTTT